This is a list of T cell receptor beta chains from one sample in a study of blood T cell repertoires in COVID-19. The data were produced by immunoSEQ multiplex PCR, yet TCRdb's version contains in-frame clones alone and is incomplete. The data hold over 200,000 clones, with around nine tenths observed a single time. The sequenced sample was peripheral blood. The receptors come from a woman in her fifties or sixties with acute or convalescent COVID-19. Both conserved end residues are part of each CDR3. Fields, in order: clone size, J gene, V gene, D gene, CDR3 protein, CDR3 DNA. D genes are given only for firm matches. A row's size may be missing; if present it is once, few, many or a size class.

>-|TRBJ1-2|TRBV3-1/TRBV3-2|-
CASSPRSAGEGYTF
TGTGCCAGCAGCCCCAGGTCGGCAGGCGAAGGCTACACCTTC
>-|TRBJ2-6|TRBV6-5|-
CAIDISGANVLTF
TGTGCCATCGACATCTCTGGGGCCAACGTCCTGACTTTC
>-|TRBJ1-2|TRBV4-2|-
CASSQDETGYGYTF
TGTGCCAGCAGCCAAGATGAAACGGGGTATGGCTACACCTTC
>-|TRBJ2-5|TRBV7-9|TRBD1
CASSFKQGNQETQYF
TGTGCCAGCAGCTTCAAACAGGGGAACCAAGAGACCCAGTACTTC
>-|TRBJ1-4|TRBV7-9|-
CASSLAVGRQVSSEKLFF
TGTGCCAGCAGCTTAGCGGTCGGTAGACAGGTGTCTTCTGAAAAACTGTTTTTT
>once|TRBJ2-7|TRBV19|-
CASSIGGGTTSYEQYF
TGTGCCAGTAGTATCGGGGGCGGGACTACATCCTACGAGCAGTACTTC
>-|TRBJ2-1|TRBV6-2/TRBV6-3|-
CASSHQGYVNEQFF
TGTGCCAGCAGTCACCAGGGGTACGTCAATGAGCAGTTCTTC
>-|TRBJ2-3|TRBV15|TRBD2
CATSRGGGGHTDTQYF
TGTGCCACCAGCAGAGGCGGGGGAGGGCACACAGATACGCAGTATTTT
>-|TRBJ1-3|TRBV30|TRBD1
CAWSPGTASGNTIYF
TGTGCCTGGAGTCCAGGGACAGCTTCTGGAAACACCATATATTTT
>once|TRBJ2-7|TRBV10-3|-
CAISASESYRDNPYEQYF
TGTGCCATCAGTGCTTCTGAAAGCTACCGGGACAATCCTTACGAGCAGTACTTC
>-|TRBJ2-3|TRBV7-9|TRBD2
CASSPGGLPTDTQYF
TGTGCCAGCAGCCCCGGGGGACTACCCACAGATACGCAGTATTTT
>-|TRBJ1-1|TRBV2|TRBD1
CASSTDRGYTEAFF
TGTGCCAGCAGTACGGACAGGGGGTACACTGAAGCTTTCTTT
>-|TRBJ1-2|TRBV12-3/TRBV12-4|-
CASSLGQAGGYTF
TGTGCCAGCAGTTTAGGACAGGCGGGTGGCTACACCTTC
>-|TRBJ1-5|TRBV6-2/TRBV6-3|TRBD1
CASSLFGTGSSANQPQHF
TGTGCCAGCAGTCTATTCGGGACAGGCTCTAGCGCCAATCAGCCCCAGCATTTT
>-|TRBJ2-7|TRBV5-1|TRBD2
CASSLGPAGYDNEQYF
TGCGCCAGCAGCTTGGGGCCAGCGGGGTACGACAACGAGCAGTACTTC
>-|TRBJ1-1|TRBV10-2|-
CAGSVGAWGNTEAFF
TGCGCCGGATCGGTGGGAGCTTGGGGGAACACTGAAGCTTTCTTT
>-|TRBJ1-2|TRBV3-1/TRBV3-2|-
CASSQSERGYTF
TGTGCCAGCAGCCAAAGTGAGCGTGGCTACACCTTC
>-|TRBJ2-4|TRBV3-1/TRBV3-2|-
CASSQDWQGSIQYF
TGTGCCAGCAGCCAAGATTGGCAGGGTAGCATTCAGTACTTC
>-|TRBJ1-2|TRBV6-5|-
CASAERVRGYTF
TGTGCCAGCGCAGAGAGGGTGAGAGGCTACACCTTC
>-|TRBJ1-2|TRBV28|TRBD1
CASSLGGTGAGYTF
TGTGCCAGCAGTTTGGGAGGGACAGGAGCCGGCTACACCTTC
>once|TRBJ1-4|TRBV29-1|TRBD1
CSVGDRGRGEKLFF
TGCAGCGTCGGGGACAGGGGTAGAGGTGAAAAACTGTTTTTT
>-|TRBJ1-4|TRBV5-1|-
CASSLQGPEKLFF
TGCGCCAGCAGCTTGCAGGGTCCCGAAAAACTGTTTTTT
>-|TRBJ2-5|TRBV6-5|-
CASRTVQETQYF
TGTGCCAGCAGGACAGTCCAAGAGACCCAGTACTTC
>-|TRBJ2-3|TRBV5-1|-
CASSLAGGTPGTQYF
TGCGCCAGCAGCTTGGCCGGCGGTACCCCCGGTACGCAGTATTTT
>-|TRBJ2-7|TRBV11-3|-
CASSPSGGDTYEQYF
TGTGCCAGCAGCCCGTCTGGGGGGGACACCTACGAGCAGTACTTC
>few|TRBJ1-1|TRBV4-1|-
CASSQDWSRNTEAFF
TGCGCCAGCAGCCAAGATTGGAGCAGGAACACTGAAGCTTTCTTT
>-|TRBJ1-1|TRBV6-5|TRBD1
CASSPQGARTEAFF
TGTGCCAGCAGTCCACAGGGGGCGAGGACTGAAGCTTTCTTT
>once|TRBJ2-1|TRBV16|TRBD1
CASSQSRDRGLYNEQFF
TGTGCCAGCAGCCAATCCCGGGACAGGGGGCTTTACAATGAGCAGTTCTTC
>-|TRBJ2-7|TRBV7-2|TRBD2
CASSLRGLAGLVSYEQYF
TGTGCCAGCAGCTTAAGGGGACTAGCGGGTCTGGTCTCCTACGAGCAGTACTTC
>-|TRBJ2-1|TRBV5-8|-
CASSLGGGRASYNEQFF
TGTGCCAGCAGCTTAGGGGGTGGGCGGGCCTCCTACAATGAGCAGTTCTTC
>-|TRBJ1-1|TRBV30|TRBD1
CAWSVTGGNTEAFF
TGTGCCTGGAGTGTGACAGGGGGCAACACTGAAGCTTTCTTT
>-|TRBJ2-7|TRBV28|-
CASSFLRNRASSYEQYF
TGTGCCAGCAGTTTCCTCCGAAACAGGGCTAGCTCCTACGAGCAGTACTTC
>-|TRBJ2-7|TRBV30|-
CASTGGGLPAEQYF
TGTGCCTCCACAGGGGGGGGCCTTCCGGCCGAGCAGTACTTC
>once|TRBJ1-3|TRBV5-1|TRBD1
CASSLAGTGSGNTIYF
TGCGCCAGCAGCTTGGCAGGGACAGGGTCGGGAAACACCATATATTTT
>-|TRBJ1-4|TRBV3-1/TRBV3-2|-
CASSSMREQGGEKLFF
TGTGCCAGCAGCTCGATGAGGGAACAGGGAGGGGAAAAACTGTTTTTT
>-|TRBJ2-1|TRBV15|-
CATSRDQGVWQFF
TGTGCCACCAGCAGAGATCAAGGGGTTTGGCAGTTCTTC
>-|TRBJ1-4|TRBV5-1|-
CASSERGSEKLFF
TGCGCCAGCAGCGAGCGTGGGTCCGAAAAACTGTTTTTT
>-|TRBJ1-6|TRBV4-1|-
CASSQEARDYSPLHF
TGCGCCAGCAGCCAAGAGGCCAGGGATTATTCACCCCTCCACTTT
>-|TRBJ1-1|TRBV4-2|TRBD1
CASSPIPGQANTEAFF
TGTGCCAGCAGCCCAATACCGGGACAGGCGAACACTGAAGCTTTCTTT
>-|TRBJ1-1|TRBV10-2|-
CASSESAGTEAFF
TGCGCCAGCAGTGAGTCTGCGGGTACTGAAGCTTTCTTT
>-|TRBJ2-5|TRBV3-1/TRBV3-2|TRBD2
CASSQGSGGARETQYF
TGTGCCAGCAGCCAGGGAAGCGGGGGGGCGCGGGAGACCCAGTACTTC
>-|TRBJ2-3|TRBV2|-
CASRDGLFTDTQYF
TGTGCCAGCAGAGACGGACTGTTCACAGATACGCAGTATTTT
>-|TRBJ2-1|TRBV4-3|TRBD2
CASSQEGGLAGGSDEQFF
TGCGCCAGCAGCCAAGAAGGGGGACTAGCGGGCGGATCGGATGAGCAGTTCTTC
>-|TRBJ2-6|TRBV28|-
CASRHRFGANVLTF
TGTGCCAGCAGGCACCGGTTCGGGGCCAACGTCCTGACTTTC
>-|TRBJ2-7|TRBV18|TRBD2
CASSPLPGGGRGYEQYF
TGTGCCAGCTCACCCCTACCCGGGGGGGGGCGCGGCTACGAGCAGTACTTC
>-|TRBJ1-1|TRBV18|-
CASSPQGKNTEAFF
TGTGCCAGCTCACCACAGGGGAAGAACACTGAAGCTTTCTTT
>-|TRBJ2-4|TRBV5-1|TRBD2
CASSRTSGGPKSKNIQYF
TGCGCCAGCAGCCGGACTAGCGGGGGGCCGAAGTCCAAAAACATTCAGTACTTC
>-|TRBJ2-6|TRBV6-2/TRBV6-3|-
CASSYSQGSLLSGANVLTF
TGTGCCAGCAGTTACTCGCAGGGATCCCTCCTCTCTGGGGCCAACGTCCTGACTTTC